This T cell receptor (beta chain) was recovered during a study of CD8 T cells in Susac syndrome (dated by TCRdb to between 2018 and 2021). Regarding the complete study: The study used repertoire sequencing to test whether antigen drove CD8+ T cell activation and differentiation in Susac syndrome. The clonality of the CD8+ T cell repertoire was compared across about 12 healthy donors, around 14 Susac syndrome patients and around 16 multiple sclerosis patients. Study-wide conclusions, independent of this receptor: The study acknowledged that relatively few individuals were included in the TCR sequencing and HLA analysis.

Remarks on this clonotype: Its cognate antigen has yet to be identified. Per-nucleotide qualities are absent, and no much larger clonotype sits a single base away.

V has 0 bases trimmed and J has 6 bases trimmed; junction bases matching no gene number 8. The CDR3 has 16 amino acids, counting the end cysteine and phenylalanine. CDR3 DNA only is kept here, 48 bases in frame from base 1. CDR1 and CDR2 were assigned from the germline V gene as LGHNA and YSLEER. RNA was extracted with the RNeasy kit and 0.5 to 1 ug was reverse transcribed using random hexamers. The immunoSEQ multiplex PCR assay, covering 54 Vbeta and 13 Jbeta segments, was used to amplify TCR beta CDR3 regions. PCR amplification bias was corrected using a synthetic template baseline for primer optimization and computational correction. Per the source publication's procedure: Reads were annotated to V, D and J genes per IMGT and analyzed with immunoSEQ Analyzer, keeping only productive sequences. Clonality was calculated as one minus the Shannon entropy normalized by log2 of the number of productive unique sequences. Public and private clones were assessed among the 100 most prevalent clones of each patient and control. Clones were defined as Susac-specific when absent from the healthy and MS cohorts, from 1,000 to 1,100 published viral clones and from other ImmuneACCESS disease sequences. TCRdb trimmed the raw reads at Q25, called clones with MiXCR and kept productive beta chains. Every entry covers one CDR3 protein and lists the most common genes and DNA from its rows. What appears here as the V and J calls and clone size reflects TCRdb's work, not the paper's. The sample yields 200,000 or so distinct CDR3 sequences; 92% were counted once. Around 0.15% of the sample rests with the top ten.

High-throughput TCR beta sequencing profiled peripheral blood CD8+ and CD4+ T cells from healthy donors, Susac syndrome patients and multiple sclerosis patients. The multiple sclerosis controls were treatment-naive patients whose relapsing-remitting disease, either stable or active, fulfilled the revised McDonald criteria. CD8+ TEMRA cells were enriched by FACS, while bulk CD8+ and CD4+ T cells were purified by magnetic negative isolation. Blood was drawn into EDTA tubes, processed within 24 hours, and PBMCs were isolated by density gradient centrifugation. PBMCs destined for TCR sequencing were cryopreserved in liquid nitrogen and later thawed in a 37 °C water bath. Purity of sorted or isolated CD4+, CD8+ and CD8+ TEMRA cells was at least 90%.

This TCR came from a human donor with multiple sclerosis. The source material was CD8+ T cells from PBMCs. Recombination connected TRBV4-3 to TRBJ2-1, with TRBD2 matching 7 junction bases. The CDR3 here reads CASSQEGLADFNEQFF. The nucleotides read TGCGCCAGCAGCCAAGAAGGCCTAGCGGATTTCAATGAGCAGTTCTTC.